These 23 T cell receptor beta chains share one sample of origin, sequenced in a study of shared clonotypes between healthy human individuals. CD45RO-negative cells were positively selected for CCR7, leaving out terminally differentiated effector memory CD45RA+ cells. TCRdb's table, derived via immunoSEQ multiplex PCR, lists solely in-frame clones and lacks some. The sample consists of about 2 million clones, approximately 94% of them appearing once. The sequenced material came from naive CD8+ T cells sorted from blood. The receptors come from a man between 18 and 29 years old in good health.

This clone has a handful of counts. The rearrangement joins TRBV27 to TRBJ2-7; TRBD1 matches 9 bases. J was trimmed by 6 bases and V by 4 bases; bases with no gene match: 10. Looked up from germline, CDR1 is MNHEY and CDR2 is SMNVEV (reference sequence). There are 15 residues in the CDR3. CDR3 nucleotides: TGTGCCAGCAGTTCTACTGGGACAGGGACGATCGAGCAGTACTTC. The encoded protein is CASSSTGTGTIEQYF.

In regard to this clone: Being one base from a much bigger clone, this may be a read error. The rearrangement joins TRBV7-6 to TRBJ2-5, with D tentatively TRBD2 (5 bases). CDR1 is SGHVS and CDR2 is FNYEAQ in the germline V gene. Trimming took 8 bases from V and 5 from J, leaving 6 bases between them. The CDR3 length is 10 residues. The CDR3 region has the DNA TGTGCCAGCCGCGGGGAGACCCAGTACTTC. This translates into CASRGETQYF.

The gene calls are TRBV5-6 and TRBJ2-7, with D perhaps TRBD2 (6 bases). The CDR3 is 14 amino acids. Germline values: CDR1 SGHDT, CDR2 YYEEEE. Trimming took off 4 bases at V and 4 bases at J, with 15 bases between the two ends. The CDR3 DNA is TGTGCCAGCAGCATAGGGGACTTGATATACGAGCAGTACTTC. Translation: CASSIGDLIYEQYF.

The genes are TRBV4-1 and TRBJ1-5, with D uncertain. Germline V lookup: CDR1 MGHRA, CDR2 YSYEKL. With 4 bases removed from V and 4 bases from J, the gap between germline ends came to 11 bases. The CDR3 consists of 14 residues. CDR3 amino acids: CASSPQVGNQPQHF. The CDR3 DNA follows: TGCGCCAGCAGCCCCCAGGTGGGGAATCAGCCCCAGCATTTT.

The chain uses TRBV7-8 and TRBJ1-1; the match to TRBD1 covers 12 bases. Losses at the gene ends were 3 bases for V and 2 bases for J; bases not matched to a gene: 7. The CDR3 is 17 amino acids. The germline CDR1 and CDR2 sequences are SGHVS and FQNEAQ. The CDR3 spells CASSFPGTGGTNTEAFF. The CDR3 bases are TGTGCCAGCAGCTTCCCCGGGACAGGGGGCACTAACACTGAAGCTTTCTTT.

The CDR3 protein is CASSLAGPTDTQYF. The CDR3 DNA follows: TGTGCCAGCAGCTTAGCGGGGCCCACAGATACGCAGTATTTT. The chain recombines TRBV7-8 with TRBJ2-3; TRBD1 is a possible D gene (5 bases). The V gene's germline CDR1 is SGHVS and CDR2 FQNEAQ. The length of the CDR3 is 14 residues. V dropped 0 bases and J dropped 2 bases, with 6 bases sitting between them.

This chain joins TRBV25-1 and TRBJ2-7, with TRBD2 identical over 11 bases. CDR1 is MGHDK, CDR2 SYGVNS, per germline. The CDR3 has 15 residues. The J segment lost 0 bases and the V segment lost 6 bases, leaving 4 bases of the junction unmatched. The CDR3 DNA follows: TGTGCCAGCAGGGGACTAGCGGTAAGCTCCTACGAGCAGTACTTC. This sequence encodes CASRGLAVSSYEQYF.

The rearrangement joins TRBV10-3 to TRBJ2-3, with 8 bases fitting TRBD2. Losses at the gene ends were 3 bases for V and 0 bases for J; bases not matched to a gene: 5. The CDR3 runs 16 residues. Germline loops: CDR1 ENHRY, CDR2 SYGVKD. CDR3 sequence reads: CAISDTSGSSTDTQYF. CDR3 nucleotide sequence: TGTGCCATCAGTGATACTAGCGGCTCTAGCACAGATACGCAGTATTTT.

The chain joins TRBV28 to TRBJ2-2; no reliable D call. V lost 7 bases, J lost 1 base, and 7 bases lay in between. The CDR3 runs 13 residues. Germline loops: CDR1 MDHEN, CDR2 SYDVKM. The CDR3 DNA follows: TGTGCCAGCATGTGGGAGAACACCGGGGAGCTGTTTTTT. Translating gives CASMWENTGELFF. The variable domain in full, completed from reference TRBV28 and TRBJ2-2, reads DVKVTQSSRYLVKRTGEKVFLECVQDMDHENMFWYRQDPGLGLRLIYFSYDVKMKEKGDIPEGYSVSREKKERFSLILESASTNQTSMYLCASMWENTGELFFGEGSRLTVL.

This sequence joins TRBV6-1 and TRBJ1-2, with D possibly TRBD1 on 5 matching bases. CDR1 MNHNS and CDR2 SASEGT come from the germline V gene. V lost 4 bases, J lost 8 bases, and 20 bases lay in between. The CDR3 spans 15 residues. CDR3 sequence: CASSGRQILFWGYTF. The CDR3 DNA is TGTGCCAGCAGTGGCCGACAGATACTCTTTTGGGGCTACACCTTC.

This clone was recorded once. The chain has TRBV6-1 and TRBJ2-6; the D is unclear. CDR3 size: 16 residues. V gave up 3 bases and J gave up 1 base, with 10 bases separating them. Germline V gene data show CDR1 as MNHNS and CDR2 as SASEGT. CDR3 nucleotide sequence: TGTGCCAGCAGTGACCCTCGGGCGTCTGGGGCCAACGTCCTGACTTTC. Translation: CASSDPRASGANVLTF.

In nucleotides, the CDR3 is TGTGCCAGCTCACCGGACGACAAAAGGATATCCTACGAGCAGTACTTC. This codes for CASSPDDKRISYEQYF. The rearrangement joins TRBV18 to TRBJ2-7; the D is unclear. CDR3 length equals 16 residues. Germline loops: CDR1 KGHSH, CDR2 LQKENI. The V end was cut by 3 bases, the J end by 1 base, with 16 bases between.

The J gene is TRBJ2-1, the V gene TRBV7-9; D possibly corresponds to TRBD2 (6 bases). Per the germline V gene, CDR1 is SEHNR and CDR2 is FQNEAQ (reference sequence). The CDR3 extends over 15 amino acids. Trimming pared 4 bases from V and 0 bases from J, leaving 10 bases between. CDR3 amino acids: CASSSSANSYNEQFF. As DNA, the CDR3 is TGTGCCAGCAGCTCTAGCGCGAACTCCTACAATGAGCAGTTCTTC.

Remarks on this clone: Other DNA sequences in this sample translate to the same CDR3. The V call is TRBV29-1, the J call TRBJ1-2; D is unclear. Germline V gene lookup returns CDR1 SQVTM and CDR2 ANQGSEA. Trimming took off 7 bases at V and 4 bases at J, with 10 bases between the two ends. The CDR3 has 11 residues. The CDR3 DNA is TGCAGCGCCGAGGACGGCTATGGCTACACCTTC. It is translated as CSAEDGYGYTF.

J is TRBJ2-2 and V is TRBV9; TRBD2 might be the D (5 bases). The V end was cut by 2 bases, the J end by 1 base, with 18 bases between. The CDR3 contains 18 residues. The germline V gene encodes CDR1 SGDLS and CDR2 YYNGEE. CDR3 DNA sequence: TGTGCCAGCAGCGTCTATCCGGAGGCCGCGGTGAACACCGGGGAGCTGTTTTTT. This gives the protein CASSVYPEAAVNTGELFF.

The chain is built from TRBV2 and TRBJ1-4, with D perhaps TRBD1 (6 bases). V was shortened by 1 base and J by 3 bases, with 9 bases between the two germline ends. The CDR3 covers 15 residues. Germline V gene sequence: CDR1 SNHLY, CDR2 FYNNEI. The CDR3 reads CASSEGGGPNEKLFF. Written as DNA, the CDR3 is TGTGCCAGCAGTGAAGGAGGGGGGCCTAATGAAAAACTGTTTTTT.

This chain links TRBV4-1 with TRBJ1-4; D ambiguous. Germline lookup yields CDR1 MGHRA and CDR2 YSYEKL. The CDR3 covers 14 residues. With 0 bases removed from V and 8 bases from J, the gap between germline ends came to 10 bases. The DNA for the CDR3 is TGCGCCAGCAGCCAAGATAGGCAGATCGAAAAACTGTTTTTT. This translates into CASSQDRQIEKLFF.

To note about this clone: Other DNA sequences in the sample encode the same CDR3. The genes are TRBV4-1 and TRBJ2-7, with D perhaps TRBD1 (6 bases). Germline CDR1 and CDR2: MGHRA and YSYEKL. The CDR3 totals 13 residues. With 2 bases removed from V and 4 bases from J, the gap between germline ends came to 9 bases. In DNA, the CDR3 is TGCGCCAGCAGCCAAAGAGGGGGATACGAGCAGTACTTC. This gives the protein CASSQRGGYEQYF.

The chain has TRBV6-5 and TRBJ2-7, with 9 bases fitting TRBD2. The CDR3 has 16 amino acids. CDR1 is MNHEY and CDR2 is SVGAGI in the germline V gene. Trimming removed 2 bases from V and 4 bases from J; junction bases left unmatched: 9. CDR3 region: CASSYKGSGSGYEQYF. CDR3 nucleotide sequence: TGTGCCAGCAGTTACAAGGGTAGCGGGAGTGGTTACGAGCAGTACTTC.

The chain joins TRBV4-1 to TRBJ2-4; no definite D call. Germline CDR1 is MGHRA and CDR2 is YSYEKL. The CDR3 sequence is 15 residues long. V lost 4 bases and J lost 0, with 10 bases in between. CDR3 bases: TGCGCCAGCAGCCCGTCAGAGGTAGCCAAAAACATTCAGTACTTC. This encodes CASSPSEVAKNIQYF.

CDR3 sequence reads: CASSDSKTSGKVDEQYF. CDR3 DNA sequence: TGTGCCAGCAGTGACTCTAAGACTAGCGGGAAAGTGGACGAGCAGTACTTC. J is TRBJ2-7 and V is TRBV6-4; the match to TRBD2 covers 11 bases. Germline CDR1 and CDR2: MRHNA and SNTAGT. The CDR3 is made up of 17 amino acids. Losses at the gene ends were 0 bases for V and 5 bases for J; bases not matched to a gene: 9.

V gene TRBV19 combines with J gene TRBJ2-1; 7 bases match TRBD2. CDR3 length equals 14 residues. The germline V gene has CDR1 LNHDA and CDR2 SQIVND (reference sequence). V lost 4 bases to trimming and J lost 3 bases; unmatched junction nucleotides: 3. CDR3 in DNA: TGTGCCAGTAGTAGCGGGAGTAACTACAATGAGCAGTTCTTC. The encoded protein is CASSSGSNYNEQFF.

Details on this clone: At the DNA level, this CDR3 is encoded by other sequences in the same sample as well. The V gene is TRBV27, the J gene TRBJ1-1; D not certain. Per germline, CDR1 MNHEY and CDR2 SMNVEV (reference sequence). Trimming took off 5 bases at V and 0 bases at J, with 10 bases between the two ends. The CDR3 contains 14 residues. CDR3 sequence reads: CASSQGIMNTEAFF. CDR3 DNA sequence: TGTGCCAGCAGTCAAGGGATTATGAACACTGAAGCTTTCTTT.